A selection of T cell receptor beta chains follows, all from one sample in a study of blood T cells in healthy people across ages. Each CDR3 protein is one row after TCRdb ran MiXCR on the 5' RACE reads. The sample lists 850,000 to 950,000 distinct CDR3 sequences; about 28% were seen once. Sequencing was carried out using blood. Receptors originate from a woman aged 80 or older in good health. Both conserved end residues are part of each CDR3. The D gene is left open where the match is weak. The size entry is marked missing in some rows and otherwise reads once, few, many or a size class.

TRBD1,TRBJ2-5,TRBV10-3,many,TGTGCCATCAGTGTTGGGACAGGGGGCGCGGAGACCCAGTACTTC,CAISVGTGGAETQYF
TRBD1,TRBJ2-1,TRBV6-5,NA,TGTGCCAGCAGCCCCCCGGGACAGGGGTTCCATGAGCAGTTCTTC,CASSPPGQGFHEQFF
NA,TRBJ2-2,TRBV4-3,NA,TGCGCCAGCAGCCAATCAAGGACCGCCACCTTGAACACCGGGGAGCTGTTTTTT,CASSQSRTATLNTGELFF
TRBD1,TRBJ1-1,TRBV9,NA,TGTGCCAGCAGCCCAGGCATCGGACAGGTGAACACTGAAGCTTTCTTT,CASSPGIGQVNTEAFF
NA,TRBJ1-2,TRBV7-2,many,TGTGCCAGCACCGCGGGCCAGGGAGCTGTCTATGGCTACACCTTC,CASTAGQGAVYGYTF
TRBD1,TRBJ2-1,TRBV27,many,TGTGCCAGCAGTGCGTGGACAGGGGCCGGCAATGAGCAGTTCTTC,CASSAWTGAGNEQFF
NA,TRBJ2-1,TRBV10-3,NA,TGTGCCATCAGTGAGTCGATGGGACGGGGGGCTGGTGAGACCCAGTTCTTC,CAISESMGRGAGETQFF
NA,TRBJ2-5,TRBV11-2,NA,TGTGCCTGCAGCTTAGTGGGGTTACAAGAGACCCAGTACTTC,CACSLVGLQETQYF
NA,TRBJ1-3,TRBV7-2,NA,TGTGCCAGCAGCTTGCAGGTGCTGACTGGAAACACCATATATTTT,CASSLQVLTGNTIYF
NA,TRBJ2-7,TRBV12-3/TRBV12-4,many,TGTGCCAGCAGTCCCCAATCAGCGGGACAGGTACACGAGCAGTACTTC,CASSPQSAGQVHEQYF
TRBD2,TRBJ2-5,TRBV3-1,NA,TGTGCCAGCAGCGGGGGAGGGTCTGGGGAGACCCAGTACTTC,CASSGGGSGETQYF
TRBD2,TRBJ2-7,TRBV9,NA,TGTGCCAGCAGCGTAGGGGAGGGGCGCTACGAGCAGTACTTC,CASSVGEGRYEQYF
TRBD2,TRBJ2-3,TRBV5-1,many,TGCGCCAGCAGCCAAGGACTAGCGGGGGAAGCGCAGTATTTT,CASSQGLAGEAQYF
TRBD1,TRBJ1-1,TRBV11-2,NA,TGTGCCAGCAGCCCACCGACAGGGCCGAACACTGAAGCTTTCTTT,CASSPPTGPNTEAFF
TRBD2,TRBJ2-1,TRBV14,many,TGTGCCAGCAGCCTGTTAGCGGGGGGTGGCAATGAGCAGTTCTTC,CASSLLAGGGNEQFF
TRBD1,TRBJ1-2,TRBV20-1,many,TGCAGTGCTAGAGTCCCTCGGGACAGGGGGAATGGCTACACCTTC,CSARVPRDRGNGYTF
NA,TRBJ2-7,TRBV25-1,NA,TGTGCCAGCAGTCAACCGGGGACGGGCACCTACGAGCAGTACTTC,CASSQPGTGTYEQYF
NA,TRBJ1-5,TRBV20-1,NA,TGCAGTGCTAGATCAGCCGGCGGAAGGCCCCAGCATTTT,CSARSAGGRPQHF
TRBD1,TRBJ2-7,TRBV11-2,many,TGTGCCAGCAGCTTCCGAGACAGGGGCTACGAGCAGTACTTC,CASSFRDRGYEQYF
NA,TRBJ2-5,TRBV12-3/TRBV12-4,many,TGTGCCAGCAGTTTAGAGGTGTACCAAGAGACCCAGTACTTC,CASSLEVYQETQYF
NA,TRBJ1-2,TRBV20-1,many,TGCAGTGCTAGTGAAGGGGTTTATGGCTACACCTTC,CSASEGVYGYTF
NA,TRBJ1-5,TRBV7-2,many,TGTGCCAGCAGCTTCCCAGGTAGCAATCAGCCCCAGCATTTT,CASSFPGSNQPQHF
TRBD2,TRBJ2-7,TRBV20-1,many,TGCAGTGCTAGAGAGGGTCTAGCGGGGTACGAGCAGTACTTC,CSAREGLAGYEQYF